Listed below are T cell receptor beta chains from one sample, sequenced in a study of T cell responses to AZD1222 COVID-19 vaccine. Assay used: immunoSEQ multiplex PCR; TCRdb lists only in-frame clones, some missing. The data show roughly 100,000 clones, with approximately 90% seen just once and more than 1.5% held by the top ten. The source was peripheral blood, collected on day 0 of AZD1222 vaccination. These receptors were taken from an adult in good health. The CDR3 runs from the conserved cysteine through the conserved F or W. The D gene is left open where the match is weak. Clone size, where shown, is once, few, many, or a class for clones that have expanded.

cdr3_nt: TGTGCCAGCAGCTTGGCGGAGGGGGGTGGTCAGCCCCAGCATTTT
cdr3_aa: CASSLAEGGGQPQHF
j_call: TRBJ1-5
clone_size: NA
cdr3_length: 15
d_call: NA
v_call: TRBV28

cdr3_nt: TGTGCCAGCTCACCCCCGATGGGGGGTACGCAGTATTTT
cdr3_aa: CASSPPMGGTQYF
j_call: TRBJ2-3
clone_size: NA
cdr3_length: 13
d_call: NA
v_call: TRBV18

cdr3_nt: TGTGCCAGCAGCTCTGGGGCCCCAGATACGCAGTATTTT
cdr3_aa: CASSSGAPDTQYF
j_call: TRBJ2-3
clone_size: NA
cdr3_length: 13
d_call: NA
v_call: TRBV28

cdr3_nt: TGTGCCAGCAGTTCCTTGGGTTTTGGTGATGAGCAGTTCTTC
cdr3_aa: CASSSLGFGDEQFF
j_call: TRBJ2-1
clone_size: once
cdr3_length: 14
d_call: NA
v_call: TRBV6-5

cdr3_nt: TGTGCCAGCAGCCAAGGAGAGGGGCCAAAGACCTACGAGCAGTACTTC
cdr3_aa: CASSQGEGPKTYEQYF
j_call: TRBJ2-7
clone_size: NA
cdr3_length: 16
d_call: NA
v_call: TRBV4-2

cdr3_nt: TGTGCCACCAGCAGAAATTCACGGACAGGGAGTCGGAACACCATATATTTT
cdr3_aa: CATSRNSRTGSRNTIYF
j_call: TRBJ1-3
clone_size: few
cdr3_length: 17
d_call: TRBD1
v_call: TRBV15

cdr3_nt: TGTGCCAGCAGTCACCAGGGGAGAAGCCACGAGCAGTACTTC
cdr3_aa: CASSHQGRSHEQYF
j_call: TRBJ2-7
clone_size: NA
cdr3_length: 14
d_call: NA
v_call: TRBV28

cdr3_nt: TGTGCCAGCAGCTTTGGGTTCCGCACAGATACGCAGTATTTT
cdr3_aa: CASSFGFRTDTQYF
j_call: TRBJ2-3
clone_size: NA
cdr3_length: 14
d_call: NA
v_call: TRBV5-5

cdr3_nt: TGTGCCAGCAAAAGACAGGGGATGGATGAAAAACTGTTTTTT
cdr3_aa: CASKRQGMDEKLFF
j_call: TRBJ1-4
clone_size: NA
cdr3_length: 14
d_call: TRBD1
v_call: TRBV2

cdr3_nt: TGTGCCAGCAGCTTGCGGACAGGGGGCGAGTGGGAGACCCAGTACTTC
cdr3_aa: CASSLRTGGEWETQYF
j_call: TRBJ2-5
clone_size: NA
cdr3_length: 16
d_call: TRBD1
v_call: TRBV5-4

cdr3_nt: TGTGCCAGCAGCTGGCGTGATAGCAATCAGCCCCAGCATTTT
cdr3_aa: CASSWRDSNQPQHF
j_call: TRBJ1-5
clone_size: NA
cdr3_length: 14
d_call: NA
v_call: TRBV27

cdr3_nt: TGCGCCAGCAGCCCCCCCGGGAAGATACAAGAGACCCAGTACTTC
cdr3_aa: CASSPPGKIQETQYF
j_call: TRBJ2-5
clone_size: NA
cdr3_length: 15
d_call: NA
v_call: TRBV4-3

cdr3_nt: TGTGCTAGCAGCCAGGGGGAGGGGTTGCACTTC
cdr3_aa: CASSQGEGLHF
j_call: TRBJ2-5
clone_size: NA
cdr3_length: 11
d_call: NA
v_call: TRBV7-7

cdr3_nt: TGTGCCAGCAGCTTAGGACAGGGAAACGAGCAGTACTTC
cdr3_aa: CASSLGQGNEQYF
j_call: TRBJ2-7
clone_size: NA
cdr3_length: 13
d_call: TRBD1
v_call: TRBV11-2

cdr3_nt: TGTGCCAGCAGCCTTCTTTGGAGGGGGGCTAGTATTAATGAGCAGTTCTTC
cdr3_aa: CASSLLWRGASINEQFF
j_call: TRBJ2-1
clone_size: NA
cdr3_length: 17
d_call: NA
v_call: TRBV5-6

cdr3_nt: TGCGCCAGCAGCCCCGACAGGGGATCCAGTCAGCCCCAGCATTTT
cdr3_aa: CASSPDRGSSQPQHF
j_call: TRBJ1-5
clone_size: NA
cdr3_length: 15
d_call: TRBD1
v_call: TRBV4-1

cdr3_nt: TGTGCCTGGAGTGTACTGGGGGGCTTCATGAACACTGAAGCTTTCTTT
cdr3_aa: CAWSVLGGFMNTEAFF
j_call: TRBJ1-1
clone_size: NA
cdr3_length: 16
d_call: NA
v_call: TRBV30

cdr3_nt: TGTGCCAGCAGCCGTATTGGGGGGTCCACTGAAGCTTTCTTT
cdr3_aa: CASSRIGGSTEAFF
j_call: TRBJ1-1
clone_size: few
cdr3_length: 14
d_call: NA
v_call: TRBV3-1/TRBV3-2

cdr3_nt: TGTGCCAGCAGCTTATCGGGGACCCCTCTTAACACCGGGGAGCTGTTTTTT
cdr3_aa: CASSLSGTPLNTGELFF
j_call: TRBJ2-2
clone_size: NA
cdr3_length: 17
d_call: NA
v_call: TRBV7-2

cdr3_nt: TGCGCCAGCAGGCCACCCGGCACCGGGGAGCTGTTTTTT
cdr3_aa: CASRPPGTGELFF
j_call: TRBJ2-2
clone_size: once
cdr3_length: 13
d_call: NA
v_call: TRBV4-1

cdr3_nt: TGCGCCAGCAGCCTCATGGGGTCTATGAACACTGAAGCTTTCTTT
cdr3_aa: CASSLMGSMNTEAFF
j_call: TRBJ1-1
clone_size: few
cdr3_length: 15
d_call: NA
v_call: TRBV5-1

cdr3_nt: TGCGCCAGCAGCCTGGAGGGACAGGGCAGAGATACGCAGTATTTT
cdr3_aa: CASSLEGQGRDTQYF
j_call: TRBJ2-3
clone_size: once
cdr3_length: 15
d_call: TRBD1
v_call: TRBV5-1

cdr3_nt: TGTGCCAGCAGCTTGGTTTCCATCTTGCCGCTGGGGGTAGAGACCCAGTACTTC
cdr3_aa: CASSLVSILPLGVETQYF
j_call: TRBJ2-5
clone_size: once
cdr3_length: 18
d_call: NA
v_call: TRBV5-6

cdr3_nt: TGCGCCAGCTCAGCAGCCGACCGCACAGATACGCAGTATTTT
cdr3_aa: CASSAADRTDTQYF
j_call: TRBJ2-3
clone_size: NA
cdr3_length: 14
d_call: NA
v_call: TRBV5-1

cdr3_nt: TGTGCCAGCAGTGATCCATTGAACACTGAAGCTTTCTTT
cdr3_aa: CASSDPLNTEAFF
j_call: TRBJ1-1
clone_size: once
cdr3_length: 13
d_call: NA
v_call: TRBV6-2/TRBV6-3

cdr3_nt: TGTGCCAGCAGCTTAGGACCCTTAACGGGAGAGACCCAGTACTTC
cdr3_aa: CASSLGPLTGETQYF
j_call: TRBJ2-5
clone_size: NA
cdr3_length: 15
d_call: NA
v_call: TRBV7-9

cdr3_nt: TGCAGTGCTAGTAAGACCTCCTATGGCTACACCTTC
cdr3_aa: CSASKTSYGYTF
j_call: TRBJ1-2
clone_size: NA
cdr3_length: 12
d_call: NA
v_call: TRBV20-1

cdr3_nt: TGTGCCAGCAGTTTAGTTGGGACAGGGACTACCGAGCAGTACTTC
cdr3_aa: CASSLVGTGTTEQYF
j_call: TRBJ2-7
clone_size: NA
cdr3_length: 15
d_call: TRBD1
v_call: TRBV27

cdr3_nt: TGCAGTGTACAAGGACGATATGGCTACACCTTC
cdr3_aa: CSVQGRYGYTF
j_call: TRBJ1-2
clone_size: NA
cdr3_length: 11
d_call: NA
v_call: TRBV20-1

cdr3_nt: TGTGCCAGCAGTTTATCGGGGGGGACTGGAAACACCATATATTTT
cdr3_aa: CASSLSGGTGNTIYF
j_call: TRBJ1-3
clone_size: NA
cdr3_length: 15
d_call: NA
v_call: TRBV27

cdr3_nt: TGTGCCACCAGCAGAGATAGTCATTTTCAGGGCACTGAAGCTTTCTTT
cdr3_aa: CATSRDSHFQGTEAFF
j_call: TRBJ1-1
clone_size: NA
cdr3_length: 16
d_call: NA
v_call: TRBV15

cdr3_nt: TGTGCCAGCAGCTTAGATGACGGCTTACCCACCCTGGACACTGAAGCTTTCTTT
cdr3_aa: CASSLDDGLPTLDTEAFF
j_call: TRBJ1-1
clone_size: NA
cdr3_length: 18
d_call: NA
v_call: TRBV11-2

cdr3_nt: TGTGCCAGCAGGAAACAGGGCCAAGAGACCCAGTACTTC
cdr3_aa: CASRKQGQETQYF
j_call: TRBJ2-5
clone_size: NA
cdr3_length: 13
d_call: NA
v_call: TRBV28

cdr3_nt: TGTGCCAGCAGCGTAGGTGGTGGTGATGAAAAACTGTTTTTT
cdr3_aa: CASSVGGGDEKLFF
j_call: TRBJ1-4
clone_size: NA
cdr3_length: 14
d_call: NA
v_call: TRBV7-8

cdr3_nt: TGTGCCAGCAGTGAGTTGTACCCCCCGGGATACTCTGGAAACACCATATATTTT
cdr3_aa: CASSELYPPGYSGNTIYF
j_call: TRBJ1-3
clone_size: NA
cdr3_length: 18
d_call: NA
v_call: TRBV6-1

cdr3_nt: TGTGCCAGCAGCTTAGTGGACAGACGCAATCAGCCCCAGCATTTT
cdr3_aa: CASSLVDRRNQPQHF
j_call: TRBJ1-5
clone_size: NA
cdr3_length: 15
d_call: NA
v_call: TRBV7-2

cdr3_nt: TGTGCCAGCAGTTACTCCAGGGGCTACACTGAAGCTTTCTTT
cdr3_aa: CASSYSRGYTEAFF
j_call: TRBJ1-1
clone_size: few
cdr3_length: 14
d_call: NA
v_call: TRBV6-2/TRBV6-3

cdr3_nt: TGTGCCAGCAGCTTAGGGGACAGGGTTCGTGACGGGGAGCTGTTTTTT
cdr3_aa: CASSLGDRVRDGELFF
j_call: TRBJ2-2
clone_size: NA
cdr3_length: 16
d_call: TRBD1
v_call: TRBV7-8

cdr3_nt: TGTGCCAGCAGCTTGGCCAGACTAGCGGGTTTGTACGCGCAGTACTTC
cdr3_aa: CASSLARLAGLYAQYF
j_call: TRBJ2-7
clone_size: NA
cdr3_length: 16
d_call: TRBD2
v_call: TRBV5-6

cdr3_nt: TGTGCCAGCAGCCTCCAGAACGACAGGGGATACGAGCAGTACTTC
cdr3_aa: CASSLQNDRGYEQYF
j_call: TRBJ2-7
clone_size: NA
cdr3_length: 15
d_call: TRBD1
v_call: TRBV3-1/TRBV3-2

cdr3_nt: TGCGCCAGCAGCTTGGTAGGGGGGGACACTGAAGCTTTCTTT
cdr3_aa: CASSLVGGDTEAFF
j_call: TRBJ1-1
clone_size: NA
cdr3_length: 14
d_call: NA
v_call: TRBV5-1

cdr3_nt: TGTGCCAGCTCACCAGTCCGGGCACCTAATGAAAAACTGTTTTTT
cdr3_aa: CASSPVRAPNEKLFF
j_call: TRBJ1-4
clone_size: NA
cdr3_length: 15
d_call: NA
v_call: TRBV18

cdr3_nt: TGTGCCAGCTCACCCCTGATGGATAGCAATTCACCCCTCCACTTT
cdr3_aa: CASSPLMDSNSPLHF
j_call: TRBJ1-6
clone_size: NA
cdr3_length: 15
d_call: NA
v_call: TRBV18

cdr3_nt: TGTGCCAGCAGTACATACAGGGGATCCTCCTACGAGCAGTACTTC
cdr3_aa: CASSTYRGSSYEQYF
j_call: TRBJ2-7
clone_size: NA
cdr3_length: 15
d_call: TRBD1
v_call: TRBV6-5

cdr3_nt: TGTGCCAGCTCAGGGGCGGCCAGGGAGAACACTGAAGCTTTCTTT
cdr3_aa: CASSGAARENTEAFF
j_call: TRBJ1-1
clone_size: NA
cdr3_length: 15
d_call: NA
v_call: TRBV18

cdr3_nt: TGTGCCAGCAGCGCCATAGGCGCGGGGGCGGCTTCCAGTGGCTACACCTTC
cdr3_aa: CASSAIGAGAASSGYTF
j_call: TRBJ1-2
clone_size: NA
cdr3_length: 17
d_call: NA
v_call: TRBV7-8

cdr3_nt: TGTGCCAGCAGCACAGACAAGTACAATGAGCAGTTCTTC
cdr3_aa: CASSTDKYNEQFF
j_call: TRBJ2-1
clone_size: NA
cdr3_length: 13
d_call: NA
v_call: TRBV7-3

cdr3_nt: TGTGCCAGCAGCTTATTTGGGCCGCCGGAGATGCTGTTTTTT
cdr3_aa: CASSLFGPPEMLFF
j_call: TRBJ2-2
clone_size: NA
cdr3_length: 14
d_call: NA
v_call: TRBV7-3

cdr3_nt: TGTGCCAGCAGCCTCGGGACTAGCGGGGGCTACGAGCAGTACTTC
cdr3_aa: CASSLGTSGGYEQYF
j_call: TRBJ2-7
clone_size: NA
cdr3_length: 15
d_call: TRBD2
v_call: TRBV3-1/TRBV3-2

cdr3_nt: TGTGCCAGCAGTGAAGCCCGCAGGTCTCGCACTCACCTTGGCTATGGCTACACCTTC
cdr3_aa: CASSEARRSRTHLGYGYTF
j_call: TRBJ1-2
clone_size: NA
cdr3_length: 19
d_call: NA
v_call: TRBV6-1

cdr3_nt: TGTGCCAGCACCCCCGGGGCAGCCTATACTAAAGAGACCCAGTACTTC
cdr3_aa: CASTPGAAYTKETQYF
j_call: TRBJ2-5
clone_size: NA
cdr3_length: 16
d_call: NA
v_call: TRBV5-5